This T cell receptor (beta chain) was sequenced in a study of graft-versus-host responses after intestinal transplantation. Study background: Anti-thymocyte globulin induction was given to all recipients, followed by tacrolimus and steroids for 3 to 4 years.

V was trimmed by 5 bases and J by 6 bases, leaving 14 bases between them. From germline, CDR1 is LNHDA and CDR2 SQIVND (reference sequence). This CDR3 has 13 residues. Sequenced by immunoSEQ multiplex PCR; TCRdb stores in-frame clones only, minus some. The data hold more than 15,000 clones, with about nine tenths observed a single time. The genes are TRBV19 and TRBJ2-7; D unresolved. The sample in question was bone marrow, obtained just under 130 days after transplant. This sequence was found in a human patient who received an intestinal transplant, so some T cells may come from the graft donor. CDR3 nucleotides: TGTGCCAGTAGTTTTATCGTTCGGAGCGAGCAGTACTTC. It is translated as CASSFIVRSEQYF.